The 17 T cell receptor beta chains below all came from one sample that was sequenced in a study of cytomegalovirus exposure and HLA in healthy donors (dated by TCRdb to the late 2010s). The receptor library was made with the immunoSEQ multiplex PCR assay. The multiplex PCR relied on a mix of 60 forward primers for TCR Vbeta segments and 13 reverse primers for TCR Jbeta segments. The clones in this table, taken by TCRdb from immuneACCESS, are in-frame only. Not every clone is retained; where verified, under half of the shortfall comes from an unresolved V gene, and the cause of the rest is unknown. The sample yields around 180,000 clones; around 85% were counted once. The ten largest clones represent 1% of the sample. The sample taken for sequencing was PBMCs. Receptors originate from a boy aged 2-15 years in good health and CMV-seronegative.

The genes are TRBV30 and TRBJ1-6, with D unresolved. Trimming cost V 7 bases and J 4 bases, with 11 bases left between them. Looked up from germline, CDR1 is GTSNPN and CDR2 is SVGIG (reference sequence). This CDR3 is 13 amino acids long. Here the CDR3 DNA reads TGTGCCTTTACAGACACGTATAATTCACCCCTCCACTTT. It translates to CAFTDTYNSPLHF.

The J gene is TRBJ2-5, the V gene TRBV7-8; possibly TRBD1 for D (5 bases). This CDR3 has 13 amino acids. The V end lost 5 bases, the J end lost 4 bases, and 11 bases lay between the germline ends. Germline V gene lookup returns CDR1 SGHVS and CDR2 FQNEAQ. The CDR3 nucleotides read TGTGCCAGCAGCGCCCCAGGGCGAGAGACCCAGTACTTC. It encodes CASSAPGRETQYF.

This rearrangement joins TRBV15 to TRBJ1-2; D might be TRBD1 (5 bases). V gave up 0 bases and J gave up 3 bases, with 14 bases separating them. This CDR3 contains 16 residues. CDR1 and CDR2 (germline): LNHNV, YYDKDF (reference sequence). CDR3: CATSRDRGGVYYGYTF. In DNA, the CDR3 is TGTGCCACCAGCAGAGATAGGGGCGGAGTGTACTATGGCTACACCTTC.

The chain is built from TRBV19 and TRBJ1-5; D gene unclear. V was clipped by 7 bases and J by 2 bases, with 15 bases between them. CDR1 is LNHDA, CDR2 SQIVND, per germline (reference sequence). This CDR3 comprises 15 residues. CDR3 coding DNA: TGTGCCAGTATGAGAGACGGGGTCGGCAATCAGCCCCAGCATTTT. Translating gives CASMRDGVGNQPQHF.

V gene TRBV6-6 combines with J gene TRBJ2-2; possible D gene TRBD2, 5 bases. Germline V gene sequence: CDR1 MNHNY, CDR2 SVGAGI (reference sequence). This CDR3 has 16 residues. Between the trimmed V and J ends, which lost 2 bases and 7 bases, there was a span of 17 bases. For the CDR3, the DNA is TGTGCCAGCAGTTACGCACCTCAACTAGGTGGCGGGGAGCTGTTTTTT. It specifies CASSYAPQLGGGELFF.

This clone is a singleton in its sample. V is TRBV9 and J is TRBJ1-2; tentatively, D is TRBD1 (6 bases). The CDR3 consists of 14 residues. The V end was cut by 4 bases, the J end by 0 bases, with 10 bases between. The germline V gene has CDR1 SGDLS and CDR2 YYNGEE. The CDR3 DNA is TGTGCCAGCAGCTACAGGGATTCTAACTATGGCTACACCTTC. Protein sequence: CASSYRDSNYGYTF. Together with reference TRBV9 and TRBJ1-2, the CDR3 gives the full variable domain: DSGVTQTPKHLITATGQRVTLRCSPRSGDLSVYWYQQSLDQGLQFLIQYYNGEERAKGNILERFSAQQFPDLHSELNLSSLELGDSALYFCASSYRDSNYGYTFGSGTRLTVV.

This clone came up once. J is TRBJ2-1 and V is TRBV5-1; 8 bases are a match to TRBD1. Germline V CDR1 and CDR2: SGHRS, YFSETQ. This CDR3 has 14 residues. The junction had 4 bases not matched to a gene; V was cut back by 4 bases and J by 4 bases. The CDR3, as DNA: TGCGCCAGCAGCACCGACAGGGGTTACAATGAGCAGTTCTTC. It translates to CASSTDRGYNEQFF.

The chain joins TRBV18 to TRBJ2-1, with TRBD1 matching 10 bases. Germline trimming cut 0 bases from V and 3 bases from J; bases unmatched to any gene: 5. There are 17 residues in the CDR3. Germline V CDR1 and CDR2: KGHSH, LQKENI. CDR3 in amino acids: CASSPPAGDRGYNEQFF. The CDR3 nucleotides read TGTGCCAGCTCACCACCGGCCGGGGACAGGGGCTACAATGAGCAGTTCTTC.

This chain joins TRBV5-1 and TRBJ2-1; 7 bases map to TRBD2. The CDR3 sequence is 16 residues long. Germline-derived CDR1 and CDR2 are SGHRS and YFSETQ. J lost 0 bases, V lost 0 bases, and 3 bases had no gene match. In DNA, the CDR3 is TGCGCCAGCAGCTTGGTAGCGGGTAGCTCCTACAATGAGCAGTTCTTC. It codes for CASSLVAGSSYNEQFF.

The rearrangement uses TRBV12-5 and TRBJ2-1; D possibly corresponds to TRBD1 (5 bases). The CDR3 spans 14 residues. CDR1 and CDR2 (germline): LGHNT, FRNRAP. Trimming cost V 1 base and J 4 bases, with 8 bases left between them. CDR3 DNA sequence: TGTGCTAGTGGTTTGGGGACACTGTACAATGAGCAGTTCTTC. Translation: CASGLGTLYNEQFF.

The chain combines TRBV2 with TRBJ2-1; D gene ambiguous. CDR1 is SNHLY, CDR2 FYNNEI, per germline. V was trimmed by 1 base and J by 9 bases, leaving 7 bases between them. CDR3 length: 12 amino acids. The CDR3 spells CASSEDIGEQFF. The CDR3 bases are TGTGCCAGCAGTGAAGATATCGGTGAGCAGTTCTTC.

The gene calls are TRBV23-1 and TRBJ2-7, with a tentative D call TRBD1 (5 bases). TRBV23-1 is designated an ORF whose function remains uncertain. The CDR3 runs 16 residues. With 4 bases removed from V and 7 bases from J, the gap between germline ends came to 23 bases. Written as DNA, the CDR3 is TGCGCCAGCAGTCCTAATCAGGGATCCCCTACATGGGAGCAGTACTTC. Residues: CASSPNQGSPTWEQYF.

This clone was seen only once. This CDR3 reads CASSWGGQGVTEAFF. CDR3 DNA sequence: TGTGCCAGCAGCTGGGGTGGACAGGGGGTCACTGAAGCTTTCTTT. The chain uses TRBV5-6 and TRBJ1-1, with 10 bases identical to TRBD1. Per germline, CDR1 SGHDT and CDR2 YYEEEE. There are 15 residues in the CDR3. J lost 4 bases, V lost 3 bases, and 6 bases had no gene match.

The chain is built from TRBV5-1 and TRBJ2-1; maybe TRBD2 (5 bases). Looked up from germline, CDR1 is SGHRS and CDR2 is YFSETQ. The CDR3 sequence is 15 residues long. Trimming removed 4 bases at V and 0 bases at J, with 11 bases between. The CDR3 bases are TGCGCCAGCAGCGAGGAGCGGAGCTCCTACAATGAGCAGTTCTTC. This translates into CASSEERSSYNEQFF.

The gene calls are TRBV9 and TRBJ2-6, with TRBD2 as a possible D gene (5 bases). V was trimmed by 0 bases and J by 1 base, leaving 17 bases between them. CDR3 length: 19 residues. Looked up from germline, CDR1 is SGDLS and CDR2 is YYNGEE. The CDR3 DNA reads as TGTGCCAGCAGCGTAGCTTCACGAGGGTCAGAGTCTGGGGCCAACGTCCTGACTTTC. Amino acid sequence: CASSVASRGSESGANVLTF.

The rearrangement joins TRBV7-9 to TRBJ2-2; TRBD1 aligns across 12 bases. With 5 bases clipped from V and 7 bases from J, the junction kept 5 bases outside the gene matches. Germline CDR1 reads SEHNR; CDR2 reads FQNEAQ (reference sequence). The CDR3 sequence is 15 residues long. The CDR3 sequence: CASSPGQGASGELFF. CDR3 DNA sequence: TGTGCCAGCAGCCCGGGACAGGGGGCCAGCGGGGAGCTGTTTTTT.

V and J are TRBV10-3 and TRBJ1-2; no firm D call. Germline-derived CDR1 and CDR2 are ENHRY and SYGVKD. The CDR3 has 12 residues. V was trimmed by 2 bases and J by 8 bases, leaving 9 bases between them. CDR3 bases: TGTGCCATCAGTGAGCTTGAGGGCGGCTACACCTTC. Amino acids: CAISELEGGYTF.